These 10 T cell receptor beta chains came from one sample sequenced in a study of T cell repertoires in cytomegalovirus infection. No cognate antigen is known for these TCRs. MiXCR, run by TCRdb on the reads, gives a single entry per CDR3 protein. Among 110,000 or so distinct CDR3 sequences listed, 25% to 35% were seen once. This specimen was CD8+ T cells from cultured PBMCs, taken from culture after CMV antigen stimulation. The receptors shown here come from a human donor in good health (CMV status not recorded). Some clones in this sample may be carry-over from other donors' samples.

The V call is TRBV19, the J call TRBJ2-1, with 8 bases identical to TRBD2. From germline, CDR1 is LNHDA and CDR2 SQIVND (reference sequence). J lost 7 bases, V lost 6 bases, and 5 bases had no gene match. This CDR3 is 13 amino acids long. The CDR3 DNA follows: TGTGCCAGTAGCGGGAGGGCCGCTAATGAGCAGTTCTTC. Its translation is CASSGRAANEQFF.

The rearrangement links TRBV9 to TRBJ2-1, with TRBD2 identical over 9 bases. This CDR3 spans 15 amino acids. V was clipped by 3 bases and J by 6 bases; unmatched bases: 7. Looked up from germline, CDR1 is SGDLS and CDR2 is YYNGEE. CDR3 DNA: TGTGCCAGCAGCGCGGCGGGGGGGCCCGGCAATGAGCAGTTCTTC. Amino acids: CASSAAGGPGNEQFF.

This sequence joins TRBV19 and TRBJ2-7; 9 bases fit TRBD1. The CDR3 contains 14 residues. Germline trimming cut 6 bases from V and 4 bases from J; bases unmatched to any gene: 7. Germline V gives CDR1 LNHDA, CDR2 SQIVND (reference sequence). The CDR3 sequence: CASSLGQGEYEQYF. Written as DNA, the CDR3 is TGTGCCAGTAGCCTGGGACAGGGAGAGTACGAGCAGTACTTC.

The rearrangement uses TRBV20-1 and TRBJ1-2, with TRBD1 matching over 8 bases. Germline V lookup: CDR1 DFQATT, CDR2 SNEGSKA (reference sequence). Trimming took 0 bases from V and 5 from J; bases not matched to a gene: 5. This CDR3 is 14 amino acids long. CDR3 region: CSARDRQGAYGYTF. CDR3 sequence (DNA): TGCAGTGCTAGAGATCGCCAGGGGGCGTATGGCTACACCTTC.

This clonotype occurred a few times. CDR3 bases: TGCGCCAGCAGCCAGGGGGGCAGGGAGCGTGGCTATGGCTACACCTTC. Translated: CASSQGGRERGYGYTF. This chain links TRBV4-1 with TRBJ1-2, with a possible D match to TRBD1 (6 bases). V dropped 3 bases and J dropped 4 bases, with 18 bases sitting between them. The CDR3 has 16 amino acids. CDR1 and CDR2 from the germline V gene are MGHRA and YSYEKL.

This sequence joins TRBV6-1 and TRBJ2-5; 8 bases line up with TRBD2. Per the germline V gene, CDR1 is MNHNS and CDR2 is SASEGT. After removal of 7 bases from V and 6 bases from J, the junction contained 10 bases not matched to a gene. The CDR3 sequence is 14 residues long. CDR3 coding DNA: TGTGCCAGCAATGTTTTCGGGGGGGAGCAGACCCAGTACTTC. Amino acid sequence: CASNVFGGEQTQYF.

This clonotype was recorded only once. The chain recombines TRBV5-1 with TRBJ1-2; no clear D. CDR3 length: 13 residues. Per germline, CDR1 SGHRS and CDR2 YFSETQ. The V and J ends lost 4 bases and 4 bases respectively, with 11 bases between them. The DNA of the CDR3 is TGCGCCAGCAGCCCGGCGGCGGGCTATGGCTACACCTTC. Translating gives CASSPAAGYGYTF.

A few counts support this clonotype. CDR3 nucleotides: TGTGCCAGCAGCTTAGATGCATCTAGCGGGGGGGCGCCCTACAATGAGCAGTTCTTC. This translates into CASSLDASSGGAPYNEQFF. V and J are TRBV7-3 and TRBJ2-1, with 12 bases that match TRBD2. This CDR3 region has 19 residues. Germline CDR1 and CDR2: SGHTA and FQGTGA. V shed 2 bases, J shed 2 bases, and the junction held 10 bases outside the gene matches.

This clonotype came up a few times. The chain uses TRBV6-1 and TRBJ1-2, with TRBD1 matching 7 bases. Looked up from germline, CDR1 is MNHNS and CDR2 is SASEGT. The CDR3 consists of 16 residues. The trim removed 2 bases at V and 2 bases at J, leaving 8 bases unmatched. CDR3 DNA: TGTGCCAGCAGTGAACCTTGGGTGACAGGGAACTATGGCTACACCTTC. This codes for CASSEPWVTGNYGYTF.

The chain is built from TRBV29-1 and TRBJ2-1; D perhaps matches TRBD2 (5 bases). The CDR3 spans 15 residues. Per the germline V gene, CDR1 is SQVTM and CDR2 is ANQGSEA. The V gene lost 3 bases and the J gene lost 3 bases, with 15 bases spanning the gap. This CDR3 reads CSVDSLAGLYNEQFF. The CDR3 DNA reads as TGCAGCGTTGACTCTCTGGCGGGCCTCTACAATGAGCAGTTCTTC.